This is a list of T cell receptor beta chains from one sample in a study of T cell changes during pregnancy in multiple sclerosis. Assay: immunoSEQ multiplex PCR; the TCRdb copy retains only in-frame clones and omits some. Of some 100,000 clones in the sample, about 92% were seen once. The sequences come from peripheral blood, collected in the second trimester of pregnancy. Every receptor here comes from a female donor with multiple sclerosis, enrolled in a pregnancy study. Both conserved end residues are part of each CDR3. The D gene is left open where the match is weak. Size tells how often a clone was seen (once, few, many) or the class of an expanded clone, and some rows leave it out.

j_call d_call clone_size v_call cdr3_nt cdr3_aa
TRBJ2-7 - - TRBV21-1 TGTGCCAGTACGGGCGGGGGGCGGTACGAGCAGTACTTC CASTGGGRYEQYF
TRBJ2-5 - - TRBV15 TGTGCCACCAGCAGAGGGGGCACCAAAGAGACCCAGTACTTC CATSRGGTKETQYF
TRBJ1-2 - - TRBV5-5 TGTGCCAGCAGCTTACTGCAGGGCCGAGGCTACACCTTC CASSLLQGRGYTF
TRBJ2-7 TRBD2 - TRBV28 TGTGCCAGCAGGTTAAGACTAGCGGGGCTCTCCTACGAGCAGTACTTC CASRLRLAGLSYEQYF
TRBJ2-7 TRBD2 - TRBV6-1 TGTGCCAGCAGTGAAGAACTAGCGGGAGGGCCGGGGCAGTACTTC CASSEELAGGPGQYF
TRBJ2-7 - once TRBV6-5 TGTGCCAGCAGTTACTCTTTCGCAGGGTTATCCTACGAGCAGTACTTC CASSYSFAGLSYEQYF
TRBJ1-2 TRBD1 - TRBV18 TGTGCCAGCTCACCACAAAGGGACAGCTATGGCTACACCTTC CASSPQRDSYGYTF
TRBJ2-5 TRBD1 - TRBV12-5 TGTGCTAGTGCCCGACAGGGAGAGACCCAGTACTTC CASARQGETQYF
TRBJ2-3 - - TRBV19 TGTGCCAGTAGTAATCCAGGGATAGATACGCAGTATTTT CASSNPGIDTQYF
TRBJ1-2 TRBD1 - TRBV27 TGTGCCAGCAGTCCCGGACAGGACCGCTATGGCTACACCTTC CASSPGQDRYGYTF
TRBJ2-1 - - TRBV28 TGTGCCAGCAGTTTATCGGGGGATCGGCAGTTCTTC CASSLSGDRQFF
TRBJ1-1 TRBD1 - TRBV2 TGTGCCAGCAGTGAACGGTATGAGGGGGCGCGAACTGAAGCTTTCTTT CASSERYEGARTEAFF
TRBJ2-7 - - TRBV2 TGTGCCAGCAGTGAAAGGACATCCGTCTACGAGCAGTACTTC CASSERTSVYEQYF
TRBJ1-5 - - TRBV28 TGTGCCAGCAGTTCTGCGGGCCAGCCCCAGCATTTT CASSSAGQPQHF
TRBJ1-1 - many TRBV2 TGTGCCAGCAGTGAAATAACGCAGGAGAACACTGAAGCTTTCTTT CASSEITQENTEAFF
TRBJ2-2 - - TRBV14 TGTGCCAGCAGCCAACTAGCTGGGACCGGGGAGCTGTTTTTT CASSQLAGTGELFF
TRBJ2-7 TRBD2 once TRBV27 TGTGCCAGCAGTCCCCTCACTAGCGGGGACTACGAGCAGTACTTC CASSPLTSGDYEQYF
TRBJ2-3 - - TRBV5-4 TGTGCCAGCAGCCTCAGACTGATCACAGATACGCAGTATTTT CASSLRLITDTQYF
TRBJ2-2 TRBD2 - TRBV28 TGTGCCAGCAGCTTAGCGGGGCCCGCGAACACCGGGGAGCTGTTTTTT CASSLAGPANTGELFF
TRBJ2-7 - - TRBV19 TGTGCCAGTAGTCTACAGGGTGGGACCTACGAGCAGTACTTC CASSLQGGTYEQYF
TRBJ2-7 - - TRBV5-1 TGCGCCAGCAGCTTGCAGGGTCCCTACGAGCAGTACTTC CASSLQGPYEQYF
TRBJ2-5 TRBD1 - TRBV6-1 TGTGCCAGCAGTCAAACAGGGGTAGAGACCCAGTACTTC CASSQTGVETQYF
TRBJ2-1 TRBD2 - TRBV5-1 TGCGCCAGCAGCGCCTCTAGCGGGGGGGGTGGGGAGCAGTTCTTC CASSASSGGGGEQFF
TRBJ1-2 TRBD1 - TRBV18 TGTGCCAGCTCCCCCTCCGGGACAGCATATGGCTACACCTTC CASSPSGTAYGYTF
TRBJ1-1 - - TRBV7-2 TGTGCCAGCAGCCGAGACAGTATGAACACTGAAGCTTTCTTT CASSRDSMNTEAFF
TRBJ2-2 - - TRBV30 TGTGCCTGGAGTGTACCATACTCCGGGGAGCTGTTTTTT CAWSVPYSGELFF
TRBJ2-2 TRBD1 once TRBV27 TGTGCCAGCAGTTTTGGACAGGCGAGTCTCAGGCGTCCCGGGGAGCTGTTTTTT CASSFGQASLRRPGELFF
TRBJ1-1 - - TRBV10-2 TGCGCCAGCAGACCAGGACGGGGGAGGGTTGAAGCTTTCTTT CASRPGRGRVEAFF
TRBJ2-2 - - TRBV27 TGTGCCAGCAGGGTGGAGGTAAACACCGGGGAGCTGTTTTTT CASRVEVNTGELFF
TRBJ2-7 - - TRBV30 TGTGCCTGGAGTTTAGCCCCACCCTACGAGCAGTACTTC CAWSLAPPYEQYF
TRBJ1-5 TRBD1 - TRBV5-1 TGCGCCAGCAGCTTGGGGCCCGACAGGGTGAGACAGCCCCAGCATTTT CASSLGPDRVRQPQHF
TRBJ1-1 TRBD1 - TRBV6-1 TGTGCCAGCAGTGAAGAATTTTGGGGGACAGGGAACACTGAAGCTTTCTTT CASSEEFWGTGNTEAFF
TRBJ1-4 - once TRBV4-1 TGCGCCAGCAGCGGGCAACAGGGCGATGAAAAACTGTTTTTT CASSGQQGDEKLFF
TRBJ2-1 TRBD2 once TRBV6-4 TGTGCCAGCAGTGAGGGGGGGACGGGATACAATGAGCAGTTCTTC CASSEGGTGYNEQFF
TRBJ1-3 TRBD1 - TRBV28 TGTGCCAGCCGTACAGGGGAAGGCTCTGGAAACACCATATATTTT CASRTGEGSGNTIYF